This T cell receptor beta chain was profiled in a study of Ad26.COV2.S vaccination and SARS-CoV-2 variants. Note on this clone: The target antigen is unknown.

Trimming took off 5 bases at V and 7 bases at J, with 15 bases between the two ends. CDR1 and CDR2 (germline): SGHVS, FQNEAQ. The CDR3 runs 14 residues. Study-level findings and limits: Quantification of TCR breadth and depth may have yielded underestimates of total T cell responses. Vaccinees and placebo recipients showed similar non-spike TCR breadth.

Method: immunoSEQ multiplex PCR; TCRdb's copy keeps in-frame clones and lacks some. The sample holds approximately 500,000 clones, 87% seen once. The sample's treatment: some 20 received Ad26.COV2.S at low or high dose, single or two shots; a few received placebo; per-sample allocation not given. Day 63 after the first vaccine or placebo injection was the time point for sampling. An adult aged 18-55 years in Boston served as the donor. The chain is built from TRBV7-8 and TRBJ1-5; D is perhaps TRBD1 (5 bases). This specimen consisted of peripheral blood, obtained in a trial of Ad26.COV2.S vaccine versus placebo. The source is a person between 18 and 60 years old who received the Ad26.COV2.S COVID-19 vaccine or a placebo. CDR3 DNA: TGTGCCAGCAGCCCTACCCTTACAGGACAGCCCCAGCATTTT. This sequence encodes CASSPTLTGQPQHF.